This T cell receptor beta chain was observed in a study of T cells after yellow fever vaccination. Study context: Fractions low in cell number were prepared with SMART-Seq v4 Ultra Low Input.

This clonotype was seen a handful of times. What it binds is unknown. Findings and limits, study-wide: The secondary response showed a weaker magnitude and a faster peak, day 5 versus 15.

TCR cDNA was made by 5'RACE template switching, adding a universal primer site and UMIs. TCRdb re-analysed the 5' RACE reads in MiXCR, keeping a single row per CDR3 protein. The sample lists roughly 400,000 distinct CDR3 sequences; roughly a sixth were seen once. The ends were cut back, 2 bases at V and 4 bases at J, with 11 bases in the middle. The germline V gene has CDR1 DFQATT and CDR2 SNEGSKA (reference sequence). The CDR3 length is 13 residues. The sample in question was PBMCs, obtained before the yellow fever booster vaccination. The clonotype originates from a man aged 18 to 30 who received the YFV17D yellow fever vaccine. The chain couples TRBV20-1 to TRBJ1-1, with a possible D match to TRBD1 (6 bases). The CDR3 loop reads CSARRGASTEAFF. The DNA for the CDR3 is TGCAGTGCTAGAAGGGGGGCCAGCACTGAAGCTTTCTTT.